Shown below are 10 T cell receptor beta chains from a single sample sequenced in a study of siplizumab effects on memory and regulatory T cells. Method: immunoSEQ multiplex PCR; TCRdb's copy keeps in-frame clones and lacks some. The sample lists about 99,000 clones, about 93% occurring once. Input material: Tregs sorted from blood. These receptors all come from a human donor in good health.

The J gene is TRBJ2-7, the V gene TRBV6-5; D not resolved. The germline CDR1 and CDR2 sequences are MNHEY and SVGAGI. V was shortened by 8 bases and J by 3 bases, with 8 bases between the two germline ends. There are 11 residues in the CDR3. For the CDR3, the DNA is TGTGCCAGCCGATTTAACTACGAGCAGTACTTC. Translating it yields CASRFNYEQYF.

The chain combines TRBV30 with TRBJ2-7; 14 bases align to TRBD2. Trimming removed 2 bases from V and 4 bases from J; junction bases left unmatched: 10. CDR1 and CDR2 from the germline V gene are GTSNPN and SVGIG (reference sequence). The CDR3 contains 17 residues. The CDR3 reads CAWSTGLAGGRGYEQYF. The CDR3 DNA is TGTGCCTGGAGTACCGGACTAGCGGGGGGCCGAGGGTACGAGCAGTACTTC.

The chain couples TRBV13 to TRBJ1-3; D possibly corresponds to TRBD1 (6 bases). The CDR3 contains 15 residues. Germline CDR1 is PRHDT and CDR2 is FYEKMQ (reference sequence). V lost 4 bases and J lost 2, with 12 bases in between. CDR3 nucleotide sequence: TGTGCCAGCAGCTGGGCGGGGGCGCCTGGAAACACCATATATTTT. The encoded protein is CASSWAGAPGNTIYF.

The chain's CDR3 is CASRGRDRGTGELFF. CDR3 nucleotide sequence: TGCGCCAGCAGAGGCCGGGACAGGGGAACCGGGGAGCTGTTTTTT. This chain links TRBV5-1 with TRBJ2-2; 10 bases align to TRBD1. Germline lookup yields CDR1 SGHRS and CDR2 YFSETQ. This CDR3 is built from 15 residues. V lost 5 bases to trimming and J lost 5 bases; unmatched junction nucleotides: 6.

This rearrangement joins TRBV7-2 to TRBJ2-1; 8 bases line up with TRBD2. Germline-derived CDR1 and CDR2 are SGHTA and FQGNSA. The CDR3 length is 17 residues. With 2 bases clipped from V and 0 bases from J, the junction kept 6 bases outside the gene matches. The CDR3: CASSLFRSGSSYNEQFF. The CDR3 DNA follows: TGTGCCAGCAGCTTATTTCGCAGCGGGAGCTCCTACAATGAGCAGTTCTTC.

V is TRBV29-1 and J is TRBJ1-2; maybe TRBD1 (5 bases). V lost 6 bases and J lost 5, with 19 bases in between. Germline CDR1 SQVTM, CDR2 ANQGSEA. This CDR3 region has 14 residues. The DNA for the CDR3 is TGCAGCGTAGATCACAGGACGGAAGCTTATGGCTACACCTTC. Encoded protein: CSVDHRTEAYGYTF.

The V and J genes are TRBV5-1 and TRBJ1-1; D might be TRBD1 (5 bases). CDR3 length: 14 amino acids. The germline V gene has CDR1 SGHRS and CDR2 YFSETQ. Trimming removed 2 bases from V and 5 bases from J, with 13 bases in between. CDR3 sequence: CASSFGSRETEAFF. The CDR3 DNA follows: TGCGCCAGCAGCTTTGGCAGCAGGGAGACTGAAGCTTTCTTT.

The chain carries TRBV6-7 and TRBJ2-1; TRBD2 matches 7 bases. TRBV6-7 is classed as an ORF, of uncertain function. This CDR3 has 15 residues. V was pared by 6 bases and J by 0 bases, with 5 bases of the junction left unmatched. CDR3 loop: CASSCGGSSYNEQFF. The CDR3 bases are TGTGCCAGCAGCTGCGGGGGTAGCTCCTACAATGAGCAGTTCTTC.

The V and J genes are TRBV7-2 and TRBJ2-2; D unresolved. The CDR3 sequence is 17 residues long. The V end lost 4 bases, the J end lost 6 bases, and 21 bases lay between the germline ends. Germline CDR1 and CDR2: SGHTA and FQGNSA. This CDR3 reads CASSSHGLSPKAGELFF. CDR3 sequence (DNA): TGTGCCAGCAGCTCCCATGGCCTAAGCCCTAAAGCCGGGGAGCTGTTTTTT.

V is TRBV4-2 and J is TRBJ1-2, with D uncertain. Germline V gene lookup returns CDR1 LGHNA and CDR2 YNFKEQ. V was pared by 1 base and J by 6 bases, with 18 bases between. CDR3 length: 16 residues. DNA for the CDR3: TGTGCCAGCAGCCAAGGCCCCCAAGGGAGGTCCGATGGCTACACCTTC. Its translation: CASSQGPQGRSDGYTF.